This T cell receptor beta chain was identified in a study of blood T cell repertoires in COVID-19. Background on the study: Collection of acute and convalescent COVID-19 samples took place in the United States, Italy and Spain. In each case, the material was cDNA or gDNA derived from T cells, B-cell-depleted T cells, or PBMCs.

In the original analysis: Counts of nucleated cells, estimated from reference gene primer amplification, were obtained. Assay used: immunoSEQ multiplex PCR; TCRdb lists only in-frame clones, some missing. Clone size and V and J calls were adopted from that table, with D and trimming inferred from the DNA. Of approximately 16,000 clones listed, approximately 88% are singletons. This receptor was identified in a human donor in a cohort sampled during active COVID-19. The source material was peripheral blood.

CDR3 loop: CASSLGVGRDSYNSPLHF. CDR3 in DNA: TGTGCCAGCAGCCTCGGAGTTGGTAGAGACTCCTATAATTCACCCCTCCACTTT. This sequence joins TRBV5-4 and TRBJ1-6; D remains ambiguous. V was clipped by 4 bases and J by 0 bases, with 17 bases between them. Germline-derived CDR1 and CDR2 are SGHNT and YYREEE (reference sequence). The CDR3 extends over 18 amino acids.